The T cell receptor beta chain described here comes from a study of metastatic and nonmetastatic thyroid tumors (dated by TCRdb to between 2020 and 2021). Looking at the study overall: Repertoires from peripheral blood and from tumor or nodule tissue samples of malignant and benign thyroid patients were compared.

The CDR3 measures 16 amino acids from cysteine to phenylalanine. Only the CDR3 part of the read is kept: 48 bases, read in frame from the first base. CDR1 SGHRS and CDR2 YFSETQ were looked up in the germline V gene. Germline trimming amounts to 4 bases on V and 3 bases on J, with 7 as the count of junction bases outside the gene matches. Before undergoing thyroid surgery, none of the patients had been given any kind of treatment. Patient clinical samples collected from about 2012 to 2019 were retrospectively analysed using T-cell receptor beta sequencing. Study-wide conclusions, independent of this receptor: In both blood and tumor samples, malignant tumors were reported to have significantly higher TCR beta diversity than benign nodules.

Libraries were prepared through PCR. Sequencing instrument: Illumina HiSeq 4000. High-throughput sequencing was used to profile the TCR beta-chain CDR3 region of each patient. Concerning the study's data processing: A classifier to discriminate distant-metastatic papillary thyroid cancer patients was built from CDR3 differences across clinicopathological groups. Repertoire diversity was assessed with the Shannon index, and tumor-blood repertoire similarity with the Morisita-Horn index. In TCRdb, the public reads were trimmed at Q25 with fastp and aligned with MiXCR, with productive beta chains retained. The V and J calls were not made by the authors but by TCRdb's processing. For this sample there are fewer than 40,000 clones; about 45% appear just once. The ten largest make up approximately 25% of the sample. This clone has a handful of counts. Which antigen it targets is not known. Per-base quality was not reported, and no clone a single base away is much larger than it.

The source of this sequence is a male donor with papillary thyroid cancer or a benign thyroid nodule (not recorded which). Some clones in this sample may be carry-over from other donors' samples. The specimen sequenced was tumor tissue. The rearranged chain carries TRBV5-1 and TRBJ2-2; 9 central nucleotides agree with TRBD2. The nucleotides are TGCGCCAGCAGCCGGGGAATAGCGGGGGACACCGGGGAGCTGTTTTTT. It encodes CASSRGIAGDTGELFF.